Listed below are T cell receptor beta chains from one sample, sequenced in a study of shared clonotypes between healthy human individuals. The method was immunoSEQ multiplex PCR; TCRdb's version includes in-frame clones alone and lacks a portion of them. The sample lists under 850,000 clones, 72% seen once, with approximately 1.7% in the top ten. Sample: memory CD4+ T cells sorted from blood. The receptors here all came from a woman aged 25 to 39 in good health. Each CDR3 is given with its conserved first and last residue. A D gene is named only where the DNA matches it firmly. Size is stated for part of the rows, as once, few or many counts, or as a class when the clone is expanded.

d_call clone_size j_call v_call cdr3_nt cdr3_aa
- - TRBJ2-1 TRBV7-3 TGTGCCAGCAGCTTAACGGGTTTTGAGGGAAATGAGCAGTTCTTC CASSLTGFEGNEQFF
- few TRBJ2-5 TRBV7-3 TGTGCCAGCAGCTCGTACTTGGAAGAGACCCAGTACTTC CASSSYLEETQYF
TRBD1 few TRBJ2-7 TRBV11-1 TGTGCCAGCAGCTTAAGAGGGACAGCAAACGAGCAGTACTTC CASSLRGTANEQYF
TRBD1 - TRBJ2-2 TRBV4-1 TGCGCCAGCAGCCCGACAGGGGGTACCGGGGAGCTGTTTTTT CASSPTGGTGELFF
- - TRBJ2-4 TRBV29-1 TGCAGCGTTGCTCCCCGTGGGGACATTCAGTACTTC CSVAPRGDIQYF
TRBD2 - TRBJ2-1 TRBV4-2 TGTGCCAGCCAGCCGAGCGGGGTCCTCTCCTACAATGAGCAGTTCTTC CASQPSGVLSYNEQFF
- few TRBJ2-1 TRBV14 TGTGCCAGCAGCCAAGAGCGACTAGCCTACAATGAGCAGTTCTTC CASSQERLAYNEQFF
TRBD1 - TRBJ2-5 TRBV5-4 TGTGCCAGCAGCATAGGGACAGACCAAGAGACCCAGTACTTC CASSIGTDQETQYF
TRBD1 - TRBJ1-2 TRBV4-1 TGCGCCAGCTCCGGGACAGGGGGGGGACTTAACTATGGCTACACCTTC CASSGTGGGLNYGYTF
- - TRBJ2-1 TRBV25-1 TGTGCCAGCAGTGAAGTCGGGACTGAGAAATCCTACAATGAGCAGTTCTTC CASSEVGTEKSYNEQFF
TRBD1 - TRBJ2-7 TRBV25-1 TGTGCCAGCACCGCTTCCGACAGGGCGACCCACGAGCAGTACTTC CASTASDRATHEQYF
TRBD2 few TRBJ2-7 TRBV28 TGTGCCAGCAGTCCCGGGACTATTACGGGCGAGCAGTACTTC CASSPGTITGEQYF
- - TRBJ2-2 TRBV19 TGTGCCAGTAGTATGTCGGACACCGGATACACCGGGGAGCTGTTTTTT CASSMSDTGYTGELFF
TRBD2 - TRBJ2-7 TRBV11-2 TGTGCCAGCACTAAGACTAGCGGGAGATCCTACGAGCAGTACTTC CASTKTSGRSYEQYF
TRBD2 - TRBJ2-5 TRBV9 TGTGCCAGCAGCGCGACTGGGGGGGTAGAGACCCAGTACTTC CASSATGGVETQYF
- - TRBJ2-5 TRBV1 TGCACCAGCAGCGCCCGACAGGGGTTGGAGGACCAAGAGACCCAGTACTTC CTSSARQGLEDQETQYF
- - TRBJ1-5 TRBV28 TGTGCCAGCAGCTCCCCCCACAGGTATAGCAATCAGCCCCAGCATTTT CASSSPHRYSNQPQHF
- - TRBJ1-1 TRBV6-4 TGTGCCAGCAGGGATTTTCCGAACACTGAAGCTTTCTTT CASRDFPNTEAFF
TRBD1 - TRBJ2-7 TRBV5-6 TGTGCCAGCAGCCCCGGGACAGGGCTCTCCTACGAGCAGTACTTC CASSPGTGLSYEQYF
- - TRBJ1-1 TRBV18 TGTGCCAGCTCACCGACCACGGGGAGGAACACTGAAGCTTTCTTT CASSPTTGRNTEAFF
- - TRBJ1-2 TRBV7-9 TGTGCCAGCAGCTTAGTCGGAAGGGGGGTATTTGGCTACACCTTC CASSLVGRGVFGYTF
TRBD2 - TRBJ2-3 TRBV30 TGTGCCTGGAGTGTTCCCGGACTAGCAGCTAGCACAGATACGCAGTATTTT CAWSVPGLAASTDTQYF
- few TRBJ2-7 TRBV10-2 TGCGCCAGCAGTGAGCGCTACCCCCAGAGGAGCGAGCAGTACTTC CASSERYPQRSEQYF
- - TRBJ2-5 TRBV10-1 TGCGCCAGCAGTGAGTCGTACCAAGAGACCCAGTACTTC CASSESYQETQYF
- - TRBJ2-5 TRBV15 TGTGCCACCAGCAGAGTCGCGGAAGAGACCCAGTACTTC CATSRVAEETQYF
- - TRBJ2-3 TRBV7-9 TGTGCCAGCAGCCGACCCGGTTCGGGAGCTAAAGATACGCAGTATTTT CASSRPGSGAKDTQYF
- - TRBJ2-1 TRBV15 TGTGCCACCAGCGGGAACCGGGACCTCTCCTACAATGAGCAGTTCTTC CATSGNRDLSYNEQFF
- - TRBJ2-1 TRBV20-1 TGCAGTGCTAGTGGGGGTGGTGAGCAGTTCTTC CSASGGGEQFF
- - TRBJ1-1 TRBV28 TGTGCCTCAACAGTAGGATACACTGAAGCTTTCTTT CASTVGYTEAFF
- - TRBJ2-5 TRBV7-6 TGTGCCAGCAGTATAGGGGGGCTGGAGACCCAGTACTTC CASSIGGLETQYF
- - TRBJ1-5 TRBV28 TGTGCCAGCAGTTGGGGGGGGCATCGTAATCAGCCCCAGCATTTT CASSWGGHRNQPQHF
- many TRBJ2-5 TRBV28 TGTGCCAGCAGTTTAGACCCGGGACAAGAGACCCAGTACTTC CASSLDPGQETQYF
- - TRBJ2-7 TRBV5-6 TGTGCCAGCAGCCCGACATCCTACGAGCAGTACTTC CASSPTSYEQYF
TRBD1 - TRBJ1-2 TRBV19 TGTGCCAGTAGTACCCGACAGGGGGGGTTATCCGAAACCTTC CASSTRQGGLSETF
- - TRBJ2-1 TRBV4-2 TGTGCCAGCAGCTTCACAGCGGTCTCCTACAATGAGCAGTTCTTC CASSFTAVSYNEQFF
- - TRBJ2-2 TRBV5-1 TGCGCCAGCAGAAAGGGGGATCGAGGCACCGGGGAGCTGTTTTTT CASRKGDRGTGELFF
- - TRBJ2-7 TRBV14 TGTGCCAGCAGCCAAGATTCCGGGTTTTGGTACGAGCAGTACTTC CASSQDSGFWYEQYF
- - TRBJ1-1 TRBV29-1 TGCAGCGTTGAAGGTATGGGGGGCGCGAACACTGAAGCTTTCTTT CSVEGMGGANTEAFF
- - TRBJ1-1 TRBV6-1 TGTGCCAGCACCAGTAGGGGGGCGACTGAAGCTTTCTTT CASTSRGATEAFF
TRBD2 - TRBJ2-2 TRBV5-1 TGCGCCAGCAGCCTTCTAGCGGGAGTTCGTACCGGGGAGCTGTTTTTT CASSLLAGVRTGELFF
TRBD1 few TRBJ2-7 TRBV5-1 TGCGCCAGCAGCTGGGGAGACAGGGATCGGGGCGAGCAGTACTTC CASSWGDRDRGEQYF
- - TRBJ1-1 TRBV25-1 TGTGCCAGCAGTGGACCTCGGGGAGTGAACACTGAAGCTTTCTTT CASSGPRGVNTEAFF
TRBD1 - TRBJ2-7 TRBV6-5 TGTGCCAGCAGTCCGCAAACAGGGGGGTCCGACGAGCAGTACTTC CASSPQTGGSDEQYF
- - TRBJ1-1 TRBV29-1 TGCAGCGCCGTGAGACAGTTGAACACTGAAGCTTTCTTT CSAVRQLNTEAFF
- few TRBJ1-5 TRBV19 TGTGCCAGTCAATGGAGGGACAATCAGCCCCAGCATTTT CASQWRDNQPQHF
- - TRBJ2-3 TRBV7-2 TGTGCCAGCAGCCCGGGGCTCACAGATACGCAGTATTTT CASSPGLTDTQYF
- few TRBJ2-5 TRBV7-9 TGTGCCAGCAGCTTAGAGACGCGGGAGACCCAGTACTTC CASSLETRETQYF
TRBD2 many TRBJ2-1 TRBV4-1 TGCGCCAGCAGCCAAGACCCGGGACTAGCGGGAGTAATCTACAATGAGCAGTTCTTC CASSQDPGLAGVIYNEQFF
TRBD1 - TRBJ2-1 TRBV28 TGTGCCAGCAGCCCACCGGGACAGGGGTCCTACAATGAGCAGTTCTTC CASSPPGQGSYNEQFF
- - TRBJ2-7 TRBV5-1 TGCGCCAGCAGCCCTAATGGACTGCCGGGAGATAGGGAGCAGTACTTC CASSPNGLPGDREQYF
TRBD1 - TRBJ1-2 TRBV27 TGTGCCAGCAGTTCACAGGGGGACTATGGCTACACCTTC CASSSQGDYGYTF
- once TRBJ2-7 TRBV15 TGTGCCACCAGCAGGGAGGTGGGGAGGGGGCTCCCCTACGAGCAGTACTTC CATSREVGRGLPYEQYF